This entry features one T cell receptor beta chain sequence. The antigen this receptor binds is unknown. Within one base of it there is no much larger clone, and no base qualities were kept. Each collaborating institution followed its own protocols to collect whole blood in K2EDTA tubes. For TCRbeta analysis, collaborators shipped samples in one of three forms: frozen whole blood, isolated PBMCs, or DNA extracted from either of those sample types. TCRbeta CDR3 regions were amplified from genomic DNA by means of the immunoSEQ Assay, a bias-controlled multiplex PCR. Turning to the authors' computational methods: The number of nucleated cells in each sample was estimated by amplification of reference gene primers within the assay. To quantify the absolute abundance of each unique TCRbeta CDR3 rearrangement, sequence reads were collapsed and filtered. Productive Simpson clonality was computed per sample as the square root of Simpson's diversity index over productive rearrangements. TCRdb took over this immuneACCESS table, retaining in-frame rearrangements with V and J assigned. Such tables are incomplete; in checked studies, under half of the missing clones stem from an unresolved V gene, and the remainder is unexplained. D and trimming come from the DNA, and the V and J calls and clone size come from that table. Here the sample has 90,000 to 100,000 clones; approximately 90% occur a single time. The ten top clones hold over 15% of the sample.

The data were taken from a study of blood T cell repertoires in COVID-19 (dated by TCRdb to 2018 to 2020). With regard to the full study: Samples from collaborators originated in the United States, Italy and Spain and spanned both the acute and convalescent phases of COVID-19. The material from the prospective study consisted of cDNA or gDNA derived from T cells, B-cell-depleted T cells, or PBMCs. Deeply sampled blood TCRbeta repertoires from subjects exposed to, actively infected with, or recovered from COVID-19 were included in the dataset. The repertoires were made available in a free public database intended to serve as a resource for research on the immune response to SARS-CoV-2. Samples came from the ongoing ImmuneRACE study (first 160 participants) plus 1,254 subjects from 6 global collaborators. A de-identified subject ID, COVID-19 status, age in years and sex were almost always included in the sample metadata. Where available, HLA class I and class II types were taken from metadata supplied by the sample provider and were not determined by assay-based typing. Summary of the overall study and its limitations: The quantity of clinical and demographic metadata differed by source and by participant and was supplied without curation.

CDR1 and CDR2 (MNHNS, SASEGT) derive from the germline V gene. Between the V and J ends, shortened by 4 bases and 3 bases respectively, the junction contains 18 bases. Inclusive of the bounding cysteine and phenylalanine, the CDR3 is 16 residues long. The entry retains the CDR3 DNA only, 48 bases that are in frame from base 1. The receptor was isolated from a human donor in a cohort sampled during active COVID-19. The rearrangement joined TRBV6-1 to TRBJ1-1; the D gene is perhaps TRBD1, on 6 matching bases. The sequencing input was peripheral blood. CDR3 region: CASSVAGAFLDTEAFF. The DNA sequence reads TGTGCCAGCAGTGTGGCGGGGGCATTTTTGGACACTGAAGCTTTCTTT.